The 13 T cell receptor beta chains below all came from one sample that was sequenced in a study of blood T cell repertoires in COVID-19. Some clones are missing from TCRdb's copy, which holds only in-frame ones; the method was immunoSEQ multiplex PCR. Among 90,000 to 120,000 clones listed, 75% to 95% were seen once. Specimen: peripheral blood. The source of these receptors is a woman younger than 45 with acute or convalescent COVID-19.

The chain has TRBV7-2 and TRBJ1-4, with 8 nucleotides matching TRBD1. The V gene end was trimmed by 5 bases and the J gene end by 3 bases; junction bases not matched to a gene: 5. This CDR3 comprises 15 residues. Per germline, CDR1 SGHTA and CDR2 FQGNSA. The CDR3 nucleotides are TGTGCCAGCAGCGACCCACAGGGGGCTAATGAAAAACTGTTTTTT. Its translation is CASSDPQGANEKLFF.

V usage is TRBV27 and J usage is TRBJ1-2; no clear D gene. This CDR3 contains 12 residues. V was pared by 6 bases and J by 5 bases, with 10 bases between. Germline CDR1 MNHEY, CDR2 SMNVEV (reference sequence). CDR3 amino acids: CASRAGGYGYTF. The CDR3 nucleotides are TGTGCCAGCAGGGCTGGCGGGTATGGCTACACCTTC.

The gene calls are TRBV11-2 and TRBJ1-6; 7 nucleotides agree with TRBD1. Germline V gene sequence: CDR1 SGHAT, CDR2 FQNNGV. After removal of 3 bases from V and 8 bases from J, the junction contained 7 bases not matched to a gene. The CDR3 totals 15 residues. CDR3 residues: CASSFLDREDSPLHF. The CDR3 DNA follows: TGTGCCAGCAGCTTTCTCGACAGGGAGGATTCACCCCTCCACTTT.

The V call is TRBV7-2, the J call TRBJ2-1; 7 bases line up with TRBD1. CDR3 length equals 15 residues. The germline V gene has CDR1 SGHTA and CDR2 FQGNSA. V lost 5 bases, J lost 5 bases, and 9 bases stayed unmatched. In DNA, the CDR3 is TGTGCCAGCAGCCGCCGGGGACAGCCTAACAATGAGCAGTTCTTC. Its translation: CASSRRGQPNNEQFF.

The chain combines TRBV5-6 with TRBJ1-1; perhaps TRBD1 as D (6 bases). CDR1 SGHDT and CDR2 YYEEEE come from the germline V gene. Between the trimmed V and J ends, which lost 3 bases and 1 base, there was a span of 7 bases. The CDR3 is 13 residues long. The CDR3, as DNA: TGTGCCAGCAGCTGGACAGCGAACACTGAAGCTTTCTTT. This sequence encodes CASSWTANTEAFF.

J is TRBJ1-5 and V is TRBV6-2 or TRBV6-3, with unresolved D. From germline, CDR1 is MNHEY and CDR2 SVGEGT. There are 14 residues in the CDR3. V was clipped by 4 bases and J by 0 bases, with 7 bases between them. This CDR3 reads CASSFRVSNQPQHF. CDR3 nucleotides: TGTGCCAGCAGTTTCCGGGTTAGCAATCAGCCCCAGCATTTT.

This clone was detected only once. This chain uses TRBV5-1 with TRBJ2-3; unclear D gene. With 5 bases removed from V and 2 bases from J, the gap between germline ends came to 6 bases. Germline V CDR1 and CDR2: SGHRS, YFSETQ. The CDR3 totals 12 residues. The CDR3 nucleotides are TGCGCCAGCAGTGAGTCCACAGATACGCAGTATTTT. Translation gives CASSESTDTQYF.

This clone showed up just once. CDR3 sequence reads: CASSQGDNGEVNTEAFF. The CDR3 region has the DNA TGTGCCAGCAGCCAAGGCGACAACGGGGAAGTGAACACTGAAGCTTTCTTT. This chain links TRBV3-1 (or the pseudogene TRBV3-2) with TRBJ1-1, with D unresolved. V was pared by 1 base and J by 0 bases, with 15 bases between. Looked up from germline, CDR1 is LGHDT and CDR2 is YNNKEL (reference sequence). This CDR3 is 17 amino acids long.

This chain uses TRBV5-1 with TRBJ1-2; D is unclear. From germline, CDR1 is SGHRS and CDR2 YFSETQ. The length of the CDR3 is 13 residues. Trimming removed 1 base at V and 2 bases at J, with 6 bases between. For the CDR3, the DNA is TGCGCCAGCAGCTTGCAACAGAACTATGGCTACACCTTC. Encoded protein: CASSLQQNYGYTF.

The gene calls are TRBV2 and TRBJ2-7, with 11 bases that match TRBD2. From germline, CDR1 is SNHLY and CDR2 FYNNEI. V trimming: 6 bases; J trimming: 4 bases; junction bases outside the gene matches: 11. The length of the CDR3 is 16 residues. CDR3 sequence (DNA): TGTGCCAGCAGGACAGTTAGCGGGAGGGGAGGATACGAGCAGTACTTC. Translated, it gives CASRTVSGRGGYEQYF.

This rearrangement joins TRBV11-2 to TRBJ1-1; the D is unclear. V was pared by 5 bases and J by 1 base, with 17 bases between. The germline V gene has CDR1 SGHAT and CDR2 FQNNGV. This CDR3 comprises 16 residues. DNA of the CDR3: TGTGCCAGCAGCCTACGGCCCGGGGAAGCGAACACTGAAGCTTTCTTT. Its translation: CASSLRPGEANTEAFF.

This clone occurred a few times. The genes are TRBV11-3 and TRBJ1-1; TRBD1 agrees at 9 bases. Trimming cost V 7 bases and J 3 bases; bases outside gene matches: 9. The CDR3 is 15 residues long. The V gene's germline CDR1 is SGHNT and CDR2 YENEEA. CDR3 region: CASNIRTGEYTEAFF. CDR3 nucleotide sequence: TGTGCCAGCAACATACGGACAGGGGAGTACACTGAAGCTTTCTTT.

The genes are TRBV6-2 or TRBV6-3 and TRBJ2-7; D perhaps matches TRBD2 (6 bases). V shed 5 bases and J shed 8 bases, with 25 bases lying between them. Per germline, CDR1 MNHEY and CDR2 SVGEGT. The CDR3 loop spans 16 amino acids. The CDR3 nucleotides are TGTGCCAGCAGTGGCCCCCGGGACTCCGTTTCCCTTCAGCAGTACTTC. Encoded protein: CASSGPRDSVSLQQYF.